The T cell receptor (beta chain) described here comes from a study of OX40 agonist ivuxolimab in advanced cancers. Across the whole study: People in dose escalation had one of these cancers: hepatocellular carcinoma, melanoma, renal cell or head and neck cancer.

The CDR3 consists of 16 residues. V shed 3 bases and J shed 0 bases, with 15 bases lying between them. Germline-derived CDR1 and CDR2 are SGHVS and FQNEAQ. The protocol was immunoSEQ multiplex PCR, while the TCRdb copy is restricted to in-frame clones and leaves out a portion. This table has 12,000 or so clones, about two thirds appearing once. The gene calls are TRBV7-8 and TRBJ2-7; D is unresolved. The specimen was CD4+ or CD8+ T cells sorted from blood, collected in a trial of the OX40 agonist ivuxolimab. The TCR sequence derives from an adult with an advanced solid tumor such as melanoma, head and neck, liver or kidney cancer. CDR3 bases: TGTGCCAGCAGCTTGGCCCCGGCCGTGGCCTCCTACGAGCAGTACTTC. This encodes CASSLAPAVASYEQYF.